A single T cell receptor beta chain is shown here with its context. What it recognizes is unknown. The data were produced by immunoSEQ multiplex PCR, yet TCRdb's version contains in-frame clones alone and is incomplete. The profile shows 35,000 to 40,000 clones, roughly 93% of them singletons. V gave up 1 base and J gave up 6 bases, with 8 bases separating them. The CDR3 runs 13 residues. Per germline, CDR1 MNHEY and CDR2 SVGAGI. Unsorted cryopreserved PBMC were sequenced, averaging approximately 100,000 T cells per clinical donor. The data were taken from a study of T cells in tuberculosis. Findings and limits, study-wide: GMM-specific TCRs were nearer to active tuberculosis alpha repertoires, suggesting expansion.

This clonotype was obtained from a donor aged 10 to 29 with latent tuberculosis or without tuberculosis infection. Some clones in this sample may be carry-over from other donors' samples. The V call is TRBV6-5, the J call TRBJ2-3; maybe TRBD2 (6 bases). Sample: PBMCs. The CDR3: CASSYWSGDTQYF. CDR3 bases: TGTGCCAGCAGTTACTGGAGCGGGGATACGCAGTATTTT.